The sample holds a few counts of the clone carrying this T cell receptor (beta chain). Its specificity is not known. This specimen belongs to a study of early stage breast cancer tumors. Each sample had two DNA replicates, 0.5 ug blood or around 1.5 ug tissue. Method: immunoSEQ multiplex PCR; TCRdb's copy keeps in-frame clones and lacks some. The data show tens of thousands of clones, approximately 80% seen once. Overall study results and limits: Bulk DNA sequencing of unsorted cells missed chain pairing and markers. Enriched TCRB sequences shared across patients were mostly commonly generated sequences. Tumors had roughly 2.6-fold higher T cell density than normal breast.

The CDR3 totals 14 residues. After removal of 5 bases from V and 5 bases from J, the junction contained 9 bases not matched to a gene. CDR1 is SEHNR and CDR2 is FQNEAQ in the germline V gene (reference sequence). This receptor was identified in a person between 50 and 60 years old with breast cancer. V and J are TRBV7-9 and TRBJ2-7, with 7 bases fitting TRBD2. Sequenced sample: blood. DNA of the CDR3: TGTGCCAGCAGCCACAAAAGCGGGAACCACGAGCAGTACTTC. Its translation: CASSHKSGNHEQYF.